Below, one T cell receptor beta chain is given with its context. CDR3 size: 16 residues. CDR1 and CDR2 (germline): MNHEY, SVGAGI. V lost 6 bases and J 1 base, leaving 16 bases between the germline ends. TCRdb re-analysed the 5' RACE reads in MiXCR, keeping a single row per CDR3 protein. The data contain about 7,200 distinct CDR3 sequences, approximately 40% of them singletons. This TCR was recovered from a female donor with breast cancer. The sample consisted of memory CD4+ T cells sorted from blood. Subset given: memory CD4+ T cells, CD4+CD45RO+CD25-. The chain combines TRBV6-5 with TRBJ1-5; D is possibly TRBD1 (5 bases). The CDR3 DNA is TGTGCCAGCAGACCGCTGGGGCAGGGAAGCAATCAGCCCCAGCATTTT. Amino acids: CASRPLGQGSNQPQHF.